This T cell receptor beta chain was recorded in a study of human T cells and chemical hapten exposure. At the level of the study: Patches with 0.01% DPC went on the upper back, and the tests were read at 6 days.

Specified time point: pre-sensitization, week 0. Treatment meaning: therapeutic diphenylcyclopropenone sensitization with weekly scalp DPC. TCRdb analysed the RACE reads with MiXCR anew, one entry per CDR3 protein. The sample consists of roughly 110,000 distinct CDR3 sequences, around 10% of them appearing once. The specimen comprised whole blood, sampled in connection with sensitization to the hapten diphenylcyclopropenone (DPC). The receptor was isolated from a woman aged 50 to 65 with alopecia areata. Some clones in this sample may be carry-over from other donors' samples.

The CDR3 here is CASKTSGGMNTGELFF. CDR3 sequence (DNA): TGTGCCAGCAAGACGAGCGGGGGAATGAACACCGGGGAGCTGTTTTTT. V is TRBV7-6 and J is TRBJ2-2; 8 bases agree with TRBD2. Trimming removed 7 bases from V and 1 base from J; junction bases left unmatched: 8. Germline CDR1 and CDR2: SGHVS and FNYEAQ. The CDR3 extends over 16 amino acids.